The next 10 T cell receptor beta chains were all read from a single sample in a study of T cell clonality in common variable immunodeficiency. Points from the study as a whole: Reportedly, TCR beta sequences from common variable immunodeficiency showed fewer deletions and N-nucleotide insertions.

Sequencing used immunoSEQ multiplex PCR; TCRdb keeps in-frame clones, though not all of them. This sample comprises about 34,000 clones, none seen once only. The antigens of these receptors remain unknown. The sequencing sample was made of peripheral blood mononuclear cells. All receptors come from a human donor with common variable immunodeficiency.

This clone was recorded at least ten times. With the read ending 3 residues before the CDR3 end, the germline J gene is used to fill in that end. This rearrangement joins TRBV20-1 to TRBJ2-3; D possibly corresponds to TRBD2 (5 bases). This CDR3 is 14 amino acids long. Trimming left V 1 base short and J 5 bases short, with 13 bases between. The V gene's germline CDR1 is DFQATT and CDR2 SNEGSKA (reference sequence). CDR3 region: CSARGSGLRDTQYF. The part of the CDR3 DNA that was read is TGCAGTGCTAGAGGAAGCGGATTACGAGATACG.

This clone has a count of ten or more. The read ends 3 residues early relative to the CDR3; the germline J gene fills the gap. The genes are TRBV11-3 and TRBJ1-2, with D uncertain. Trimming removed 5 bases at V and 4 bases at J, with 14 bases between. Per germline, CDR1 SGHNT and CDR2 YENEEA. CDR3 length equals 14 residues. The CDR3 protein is CASSPSRDTYGYTF. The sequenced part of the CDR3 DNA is TGTGCCAGCAGCCCATCCAGAGACACCTATGGC.

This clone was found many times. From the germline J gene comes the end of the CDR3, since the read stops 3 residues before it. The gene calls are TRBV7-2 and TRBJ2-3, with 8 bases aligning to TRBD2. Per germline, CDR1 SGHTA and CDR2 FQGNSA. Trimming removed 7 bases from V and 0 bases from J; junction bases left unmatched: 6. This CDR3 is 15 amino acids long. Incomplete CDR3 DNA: TGTGCCAGCACCAAAGCGGGAGTAAGCACAGATACG. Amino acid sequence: CASTKAGVSTDT. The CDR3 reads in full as CASTKAGVSTDTQYF.

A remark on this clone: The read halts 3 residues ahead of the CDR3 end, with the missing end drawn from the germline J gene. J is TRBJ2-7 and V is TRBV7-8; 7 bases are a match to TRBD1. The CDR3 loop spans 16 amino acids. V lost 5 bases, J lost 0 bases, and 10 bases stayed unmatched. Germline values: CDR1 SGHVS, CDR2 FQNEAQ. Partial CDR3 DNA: TGTGCCAGCAGCATAACAGGGGCCTACAACTCCTACGAG. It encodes CASSITGAYNSYE. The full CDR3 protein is CASSITGAYNSYEQYF. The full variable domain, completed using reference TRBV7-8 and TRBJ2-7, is GAGVSQSPRYKVAKRGQDVALRCDPISGHVSLFWYQQALGQGPEFLTYFQNEAQLDKSGLPSDRFFAERPEGSVSTLKIQRTQQEDSAVYLCASSITGAYNSYEQYFGPGTRLTVT.

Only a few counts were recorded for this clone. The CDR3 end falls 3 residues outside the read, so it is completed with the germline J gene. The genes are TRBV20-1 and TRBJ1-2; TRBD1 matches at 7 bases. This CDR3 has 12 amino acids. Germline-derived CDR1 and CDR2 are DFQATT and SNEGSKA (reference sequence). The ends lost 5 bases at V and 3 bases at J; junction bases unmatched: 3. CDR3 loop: CSAPGTDYGYTF. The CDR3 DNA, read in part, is TGCAGTGCTCCCGGGACAGACTATGGC.

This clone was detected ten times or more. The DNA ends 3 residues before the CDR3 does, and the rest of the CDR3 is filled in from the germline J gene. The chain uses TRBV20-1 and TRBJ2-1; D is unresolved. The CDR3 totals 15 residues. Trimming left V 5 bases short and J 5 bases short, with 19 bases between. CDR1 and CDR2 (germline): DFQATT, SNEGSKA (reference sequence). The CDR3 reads CSAGRRRGDDNEQFF. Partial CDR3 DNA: TGCAGTGCTGGTAGGCGGCGCGGTGATGACAATGAG.

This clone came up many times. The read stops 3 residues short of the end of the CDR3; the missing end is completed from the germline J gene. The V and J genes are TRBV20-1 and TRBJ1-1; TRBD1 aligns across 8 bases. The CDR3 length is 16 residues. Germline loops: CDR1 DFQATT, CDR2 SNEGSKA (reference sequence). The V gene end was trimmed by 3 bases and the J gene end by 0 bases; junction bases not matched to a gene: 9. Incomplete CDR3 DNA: TGCAGTGCTAGGGTTGCAGGGGGCCCCATGAACACTGAA. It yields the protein CSARVAGGPMNTE. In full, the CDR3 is CSARVAGGPMNTEAFF.

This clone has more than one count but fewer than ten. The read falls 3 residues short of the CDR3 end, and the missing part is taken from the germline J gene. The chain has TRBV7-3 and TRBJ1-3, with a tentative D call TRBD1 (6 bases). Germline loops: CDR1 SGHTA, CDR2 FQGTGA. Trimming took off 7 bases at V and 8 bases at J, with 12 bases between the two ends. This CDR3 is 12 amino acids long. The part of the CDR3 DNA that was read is TGTGCCAGCAACAGGGTGAGAGACACC. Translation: CASNRVRDT. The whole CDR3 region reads CASNRVRDTIYF.

The part of the CDR3 DNA that was read is TGTGCCAGCAGCTTAGCGCAGGTAATCTATGGC. Amino acids: CASSLAQVIYG. The full-length CDR3 reads as CASSLAQVIYGYTF. This chain connects TRBV7-9 to TRBJ1-2; no reliable D call. The read ends 3 residues before the CDR3 terminus; that terminus is restored from the germline J gene. This CDR3 is 14 amino acids long. V shed 0 bases and J shed 4 bases, with 9 bases lying between them. The V gene's germline CDR1 is SEHNR and CDR2 FQNEAQ (reference sequence).

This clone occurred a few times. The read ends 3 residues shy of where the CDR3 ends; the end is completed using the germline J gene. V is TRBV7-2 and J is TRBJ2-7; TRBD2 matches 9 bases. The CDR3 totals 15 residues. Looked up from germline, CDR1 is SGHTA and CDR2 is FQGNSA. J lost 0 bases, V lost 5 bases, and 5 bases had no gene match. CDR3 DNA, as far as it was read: TGTGCCAGCAGCCAACTTAGCGGGAGCTCCTACGAG. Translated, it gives CASSQLSGSSYE. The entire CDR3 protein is CASSQLSGSSYEQYF.